This T cell receptor beta chain is drawn from a study of shared clonotypes between healthy human individuals. Trimming removed 5 bases at V and 1 base at J, with 20 bases between. The CDR3 loop spans 17 amino acids. From germline, CDR1 is SGHNT and CDR2 YENEEA. This was a deep-level run. The genomic DNA of each subset was split evenly across several immunoSEQ plates. The protocol was immunoSEQ multiplex PCR, while the TCRdb copy is restricted to in-frame clones and leaves out a portion. The sample includes 2,500,000 or so clones, around 93% of them seen just once. Healthy adults negative for HIV, lacking recent acute infections or vaccinations, served as donors. A CD45RA-negative memory subset and a CD45RA+ naive subset were separated from the CD4+ cells.

The J gene is TRBJ2-5, the V gene TRBV11-3, with D perhaps assigned TRBD1 or TRBD2 (5 bases each). The sequenced sample consisted of naive CD4+ T cells from PBMCs. Described subset: CD45RA+ positively selected. This sequence was found in a man between 18 and 35 years old in good health. Some clones in this sample may be carry-over from other donors' samples. CDR3 protein: CASSPESGAAGQETQYF. CDR3 DNA sequence: TGTGCCAGCAGCCCCGAGTCTGGGGCGGCGGGCCAAGAGACCCAGTACTTC. The full variable domain, rest sourced from reference TRBV11-3 and TRBJ2-5, is EAGVVQSPRYKIIEKKQPVAFWCNPISGHNTLYWYLQNLGQGPELLIRYENEEAVDDSQLPKDRFSAERLKGVDSTLKIQPAELGDSAVYLCASSPESGAAGQETQYFGPGTRLLVL.